Presented here are 26 T cell receptor beta chains from one specimen sequenced in a study of vaccination and CD4 T cells after COVID-19 (dated by TCRdb to between 2021 and 2024). The treatment or condition label here, explained by the study, means: approximately 9-day PBMC culture with coronavirus spike peptide pools or control peptides (ViraFEST assay). These receptors have no identified antigens. Libraries were prepared through PCR. This sample was sequenced with an Illumina iSeq 100. At the Johns Hopkins FTIC core, DNA from the cultured CD4+ T cells underwent TCR sequencing with the Oncomine TCR Beta short-read assay. TCRdb handled the public reads itself, with Q25 trimming in fastp and clone calling in MiXCR, and kept productive beta chains. Each record represents a unique CDR3 protein, reported with the most common genes and DNA among its rows. Across this sample there are 17,000 or so distinct CDR3 sequences, with around 45% seen only once. About 6.5% of the sample is held by the ten biggest clonotypes.

The sample here was CD4+ T cells from blood, cultured in vitro, taken after SARS-CoV-2 vaccination. The receptors were gathered from a human donor who had recovered from COVID-19.

The rearrangement links TRBV5-4 to TRBJ1-2; weak D call: TRBD1 (6 bases). Germline CDR1 is SGHNT and CDR2 is YYREEE (reference sequence). This CDR3 comprises 15 residues. The V end was cut by 2 bases, the J end by 4 bases, with 15 bases between. Here the CDR3 reads CASSFGGGRGYGYTF. CDR3 DNA sequence: TGTGCCAGCAGCTTTGGTGGGGGCAGGGGCTATGGCTACACCTTC.

The chain is built from TRBV6-1 and TRBJ1-2; the D is unclear. Germline V gene data show CDR1 as MNHNS and CDR2 as SASEGT. Trimming cost V 10 bases and J 4 bases, with 25 bases left between them. This CDR3 region has 16 residues. Here the CDR3 reads CATATRYMGASYGYTF. Here the CDR3 DNA reads TGTGCCACCGCGACTAGATACATGGGTGCAAGCTATGGCTACACCTTC.

This clonotype occurred a few times. CDR3 sequence (DNA): TGTGCCTTACGGCGGGGACACGGTCTTTTGTACGAGCAGTACTTC. Protein product: CALRRGHGLLYEQYF. V and J are TRBV30 and TRBJ2-7; D possibly matches TRBD1 or TRBD2 (6 bases each). This CDR3 is built from 15 residues. V was cut by 7 bases and J by 4 bases, with 23 bases left in between. Germline assignment: CDR1 GTSNPN and CDR2 SVGIG (reference sequence).

This chain uses TRBV28 with TRBJ1-2, with 7 positions matching TRBD1. Germline V gives CDR1 MDHEN, CDR2 SYDVKM. CDR3 length equals 14 residues. The junction had 10 bases not matched to a gene; V was cut back by 5 bases and J by 7 bases. This chain's CDR3 is CASSTTRQGLGYTF. For the CDR3, the DNA is TGTGCCAGCAGTACTACCCGACAGGGACTTGGCTACACCTTC.

The count of this clonotype is one. V and J are TRBV28 and TRBJ1-2, with a possible D match to TRBD1 (6 bases). The CDR3 loop spans 14 amino acids. The germline CDR1 and CDR2 sequences are MDHEN and SYDVKM. The germline V and J ends were trimmed by 1 base and 7 bases, with 13 bases remaining between them. CDR3 loop: CASSLFWGQGGYTF. The DNA for the CDR3 is TGTGCCAGCAGTTTATTTTGGGGGCAAGGTGGCTACACCTTC.

The chain joins TRBV6-1 to TRBJ2-4, with TRBD1 identical over 12 bases. V shed 5 bases and J 9 bases; nucleotides not matched to a gene: 5. Germline-derived CDR1 and CDR2 are MNHNS and SASEGT. The length of the CDR3 is 14 residues. CDR3 residues: CASSTGTGGGIQYF. The CDR3 bases are TGTGCCAGCAGTACCGGGACAGGGGGCGGCATTCAGTACTTC.

This clonotype occurred a few times. The genes are TRBV5-4 and TRBJ1-6; no reliable D call. The germline V gene encodes CDR1 SGHNT and CDR2 YYREEE (reference sequence). V was shortened by 4 bases and J by 7 bases, with 6 bases between the two germline ends. The CDR3 length is 12 residues. Written as DNA, the CDR3 is TGTGCCAGCAGCCGGCCGAATTCACCCCTCCACTTT. It translates to CASSRPNSPLHF.

This chain connects TRBV7-3 to TRBJ1-2, with D unclear. V lost 2 bases to trimming and J lost 5 bases, with 12 bases between them. The CDR3 sequence is 14 residues long. Germline CDR1 SGHTA, CDR2 FQGTGA. This CDR3 reads CASSLDGGTYGYTF. For the CDR3, the DNA is TGTGCCAGCAGCTTAGATGGCGGCACTTATGGCTACACCTTC.

The chain recombines TRBV2 with TRBJ2-5; 7 bases are shared with TRBD2. Germline CDR1 SNHLY, CDR2 FYNNEI. This CDR3 spans 15 amino acids. V shed 7 bases and J 1 base; nucleotides not matched to a gene: 9. This CDR3 reads CASNERDGPQETQYF. Here the CDR3 DNA reads TGTGCCAGCAACGAGCGGGATGGACCCCAAGAGACCCAGTACTTC.

By share, this clonotype ranks as medium-sized. V usage is TRBV5-6 and J usage is TRBJ2-2; D gene ambiguous. The V gene's germline CDR1 is SGHDT and CDR2 YYEEEE. This CDR3 is 14 amino acids long. V was pared by 2 bases and J by 4 bases, with 9 bases between. CDR3 residues: CASSFRWATGELFF. The DNA for the CDR3 is TGTGCCAGCAGCTTTCGTTGGGCCACCGGGGAGCTGTTTTTT.

The chain has TRBV30 and TRBJ1-1; 8 bases agree with TRBD1. The ends lost 8 bases at V and 3 bases at J; junction bases unmatched: 2. Per the germline V gene, CDR1 is GTSNPN and CDR2 is SVGIG (reference sequence). This CDR3 has 11 residues. The CDR3 region has the DNA TGTGCCGCGGACAGGGACACTGAAGCTTTCTTT. Translation: CAADRDTEAFF.

This clonotype was recorded a few times. The chain uses TRBV7-8 and TRBJ1-1, with D hard to call. Germline V CDR1 and CDR2: SGHVS, FQNEAQ. Trimming took off 2 bases at V and 6 bases at J, with 10 bases between the two ends. This CDR3 comprises 13 residues. Here the CDR3 reads CASSLYSGSEAFF. The DNA of the CDR3 is TGTGCCAGCAGCTTATACAGCGGTTCTGAAGCTTTCTTT.

This clonotype turned up a few times. J is TRBJ1-3 and V is TRBV28; D unclear. Trimming pared 6 bases from V and 5 bases from J, leaving 11 bases between. The CDR3 is 13 residues long. The germline gives CDR1 MDHEN, CDR2 SYDVKM. The CDR3 sequence is CASSGQARNTIYF. The CDR3 DNA reads as TGTGCCAGCAGCGGGCAAGCCAGAAACACCATATATTTT.

This clonotype was counted only a few times. The chain employs TRBV2 and TRBJ2-5, with TRBD1 identical over 10 bases. Trimming took 8 bases from V and 3 from J; bases not matched to a gene: 6. There are 14 residues in the CDR3. CDR1 and CDR2 (germline): SNHLY, FYNNEI. CDR3 DNA sequence: TGTGCCAGCGCCCCCGGGACAGGGGAAGAGACCCAGTACTTC. It specifies CASAPGTGEETQYF.

V is TRBV14 and J is TRBJ2-1, with 9 bases aligning to TRBD2. J lost 8 bases, V lost 3 bases, and 11 bases had no gene match. Looked up from germline, CDR1 is SGHDN and CDR2 is FVKESK. This CDR3 contains 16 residues. In DNA form, the CDR3 reads TGTGCCAGCAGCCAGGGCGGGAGGGCAATTTATTATGAGCAGTTCTTC. Translating it yields CASSQGGRAIYYEQFF.

This clonotype was seen only a few times. The chain has TRBV7-2 and TRBJ2-1; 14 bases align to TRBD2. Germline-derived CDR1 and CDR2 are SGHTA and FQGNSA. V lost 3 bases and J lost 0; bases outside the gene matches: 4. The CDR3 is made up of 18 amino acids. The CDR3 nucleotides are TGTGCCAGCAGCTTGGGACTAGCGGGAGTCCCCTCCTACAATGAGCAGTTCTTC. Translating it yields CASSLGLAGVPSYNEQFF.

The CDR3 DNA is TGTGCCAGCAGCTTATCCCGAACTAGCGGCACAGATACGCAGTATTTT. Protein: CASSLSRTSGTDTQYF. The rearrangement links TRBV7-2 to TRBJ2-3; the match to TRBD2 covers 7 bases. The V gene's germline CDR1 is SGHTA and CDR2 FQGNSA. This CDR3 has 16 residues. With 2 bases clipped from V and 1 base from J, the junction kept 6 bases outside the gene matches.

This chain uses TRBV12-3 or TRBV12-4 with TRBJ2-7; 9 nucleotides line up with TRBD2. There are 15 residues in the CDR3. Trimming cost V 5 bases and J 2 bases; bases outside gene matches: 7. The CDR3 loop reads CASSPNSGSPYEQYF. Written as DNA, the CDR3 is TGTGCCAGCAGTCCCAATAGCGGGAGTCCCTACGAGCAGTACTTC.

The table lists this clonotype with a few counts. The V and J genes are TRBV20-1 and TRBJ2-3, with 10 bases fitting TRBD1. The V gene's germline CDR1 is DFQATT and CDR2 SNEGSKA (reference sequence). The CDR3 sequence is 13 residues long. V dropped 5 bases and J dropped 5; count of bases not matched to a gene: 4. CDR3 DNA sequence: TGCAGTGCTCACCGGACAGGGGGAGATACGCAGTATTTT. This encodes CSAHRTGGDTQYF.

This chain links TRBV28 with TRBJ1-1; D ambiguous. Per germline, CDR1 MDHEN and CDR2 SYDVKM. The V end lost 3 bases, the J end lost 0 bases, and 14 bases lay between the germline ends. The CDR3 is 16 residues long. Here the CDR3 DNA reads TGTGCCAGCAGTTTGGCCACGGGAAATATGAACACTGAAGCTTTCTTT. This gives the protein CASSLATGNMNTEAFF.

The J gene is TRBJ2-7, the V gene TRBV6-1, with 13 nucleotides matching TRBD2. J gave up 2 bases and V 6 bases, and 16 bases lay outside the gene matches. Germline assignment: CDR1 MNHNS and CDR2 SASEGT. This CDR3 contains 19 residues. CDR3 protein: CASSPRTSGRGLGPYEQYF. In DNA, the CDR3 is TGTGCCAGCAGCCCGAGGACTAGCGGGAGAGGGTTGGGTCCCTACGAGCAGTACTTC.

This clonotype was detected only a few times. The V and J genes are TRBV7-3 and TRBJ1-1; TRBD1 might be the D (5 bases). Trimming left V 5 bases short and J 1 base short, with 8 bases between. The length of the CDR3 is 13 residues. Germline loops: CDR1 SGHTA, CDR2 FQGTGA. CDR3: CASSLQENTEAFF. CDR3 nucleotide sequence: TGTGCCAGCAGCCTACAGGAGAACACTGAAGCTTTCTTT.

The chain is built from TRBV20-1 and TRBJ2-5; D not certain. Germline V gene data show CDR1 as DFQATT and CDR2 as SNEGSKA (reference sequence). V lost 0 bases and J 3 bases, leaving 8 bases between the germline ends. There are 13 residues in the CDR3. The CDR3 sequence: CSARDRLKETQYF. The CDR3 DNA reads TGCAGTGCTAGAGATCGTCTCAAAGAGACCCAGTACTTC.

This clonotype was seen a few times. V usage is TRBV2 and J usage is TRBJ2-7; 7 nucleotides agree with TRBD1. The V gene's germline CDR1 is SNHLY and CDR2 FYNNEI. This CDR3 has 13 residues. V lost 6 bases to trimming and J lost 2 bases; unmatched junction nucleotides: 4. CDR3 sequence (DNA): TGTGCCAGCAGCCGGGGACAGACCTACGAGCAGTACTTC. It yields the protein CASSRGQTYEQYF.

The chain carries TRBV29-1 and TRBJ1-4, with D unresolved. V dropped 4 bases and J dropped 5 bases, with 11 bases sitting between them. CDR3 length: 13 residues. CDR1 and CDR2 (germline): SQVTM, ANQGSEA. Here the CDR3 DNA reads TGCAGCGTTGCGGACCCGAGGAATGAAAAACTGTTTTTT. Translating gives CSVADPRNEKLFF.

This clonotype came up a few times. The chain is built from TRBV6-5 and TRBJ1-5; D is uncertain. Germline V gives CDR1 MNHEY, CDR2 SVGAGI. The length of the CDR3 is 13 residues. V lost 2 bases to trimming and J lost 5 bases, with 7 bases between them. The DNA for the CDR3 is TGTGCCAGCAGTTACCGCCTTGATCAGCCCCAGCATTTT. This codes for CASSYRLDQPQHF.